Listed here are 19 T cell receptor beta chains from one sample, sequenced in a study of OX40 agonist ivuxolimab in advanced cancers. Sequenced by immunoSEQ multiplex PCR; TCRdb stores in-frame clones only, minus some. The data contain around 80,000 clones, roughly 86% of them singletons. The sequences come from CD4+ or CD8+ T cells sorted from blood, collected in a trial of the OX40 agonist ivuxolimab. These receptors were taken from an adult with an advanced solid tumor such as melanoma, head and neck, liver or kidney cancer.

The CDR3 loop reads CASRDRGLRNEQFF. Written as DNA, the CDR3 is TGTGCCAGCAGGGACAGGGGGCTCAGGAATGAGCAGTTCTTC. The rearrangement links TRBV2 to TRBJ2-1; 11 bases line up with TRBD1. Germline CDR1 is SNHLY and CDR2 is FYNNEI. With V trimmed by 6 bases and J by 7 bases, 5 bases remained unmatched. This CDR3 has 14 amino acids.

The chain recombines TRBV19 with TRBJ2-7; TRBD1 might be the D (6 bases). The CDR3 length is 15 residues. The V and J ends lost 4 bases and 0 bases respectively, with 13 bases between them. The V gene's germline CDR1 is LNHDA and CDR2 SQIVND (reference sequence). CDR3 loop: CASSNFGQYSYEQYF. The CDR3 nucleotides read TGTGCCAGTAGTAACTTTGGACAGTACTCCTACGAGCAGTACTTC.

The chain has TRBV28 and TRBJ1-3, with unresolved D. The CDR3 has 14 residues. V lost 7 bases and J 4 bases, leaving 14 bases between the germline ends. Per germline, CDR1 MDHEN and CDR2 SYDVKM. This CDR3 is CASTDIGPGNTIYF. As DNA, the CDR3 is TGTGCCAGCACCGACATTGGACCCGGAAACACCATATATTTT.

V is TRBV7-7 and J is TRBJ2-1, with 8 bases identical to TRBD2. The V and J ends lost 1 base and 7 bases, in that order; junction bases with no gene match: 9. The CDR3 runs 16 residues. CDR1 and CDR2 from the germline V gene are SSHAT and FNYEAQ (reference sequence). CDR3 DNA sequence: TGTGCCAGCAGCTTAGGAACAGCGGGAGTTGCAAATGAGCAGTTCTTC. Its translation is CASSLGTAGVANEQFF.

CDR3 loop: CAISILATDTQYF. CDR3 bases: TGTGCCATCAGTATTCTAGCGACAGATACGCAGTATTTT. The chain couples TRBV10-3 to TRBJ2-3, with a tentative D call TRBD2 (6 bases). The CDR3 is 13 residues long. Germline CDR1 is ENHRY and CDR2 is SYGVKD. The V gene lost 5 bases and the J gene lost 3 bases, with 9 bases spanning the gap.

The chain links TRBV2 to TRBJ1-2, with D hard to call. Germline V gives CDR1 SNHLY, CDR2 FYNNEI. The CDR3 consists of 13 residues. V lost 4 bases and J 2 bases, leaving 8 bases between the germline ends. In nucleotides, the CDR3 is TGTGCCAGCAGTGCTGGAGGGAACTATGGCTACACCTTC. Protein sequence: CASSAGGNYGYTF.

This rearrangement joins TRBV19 to TRBJ2-7, with D perhaps TRBD2 (6 bases). The germline V gene has CDR1 LNHDA and CDR2 SQIVND (reference sequence). Trimming took off 1 base at V and 2 bases at J, with 18 bases between the two ends. There are 17 residues in the CDR3. The CDR3 region has the DNA TGTGCCAGTAGTATAGGATCGTTCGGGGGTGGGACCTACGAGCAGTACTTC. It yields the protein CASSIGSFGGGTYEQYF.

As regards this clone: Other DNA sequences from this sample encode an identical CDR3 as well. The CDR3 DNA reads as TGTGCCAGCAGTTATGGGACAGGGAACACTGAAGCTTTCTTT. Translating gives CASSYGTGNTEAFF. The chain recombines TRBV6-5 with TRBJ1-1; 8 positions agree with TRBD1. V shed 3 bases and J 1 base; nucleotides not matched to a gene: 1. CDR3 length: 14 residues. Per germline, CDR1 MNHEY and CDR2 SVGAGI.

This clone came up once. The chain employs TRBV27 and TRBJ1-5; D might be TRBD1 (6 bases). Trimming stripped 5 bases from V and 3 bases from J, with 11 bases between. Germline V gene sequence: CDR1 MNHEY, CDR2 SMNVEV (reference sequence). The CDR3 sequence is 14 residues long. The CDR3 region is CASSPHRDNQPQHF. The CDR3 nucleotides read TGTGCCAGCAGTCCTCACAGGGACAATCAGCCCCAGCATTTT.

J is TRBJ1-2 and V is TRBV11-2, with TRBD1 identical over 10 bases. Looked up from germline, CDR1 is SGHAT and CDR2 is FQNNGV. V shed 5 bases, J shed 7 bases, and the junction held 7 bases outside the gene matches. CDR3 length: 14 amino acids. The CDR3 loop is CASSALTGGIGYTF. CDR3 nucleotide sequence: TGTGCCAGCAGCGCACTGACAGGGGGCATTGGCTACACCTTC.

V and J are TRBV19 and TRBJ1-2; D not certain. In germline, CDR1 is LNHDA, CDR2 SQIVND (reference sequence). The CDR3 has 14 amino acids. Trimming removed 2 bases at V and 6 bases at J, with 13 bases between. CDR3 sequence reads: CASSIISGADGYTF. DNA of the CDR3: TGTGCCAGTAGTATAATCTCCGGCGCCGATGGCTACACCTTC.

The genes are TRBV18 and TRBJ2-5; TRBD1 or TRBD2 may be the D gene (5 bases each). Germline-derived CDR1 and CDR2 are KGHSH and LQKENI. The CDR3 covers 14 residues. V shed 8 bases and J shed 2 bases, with 15 bases lying between them. The CDR3, as DNA: TGTGCCAGCGCGTCCGGGACGGCACAAGAGACCCAGTACTTC. Its protein is CASASGTAQETQYF.

The V call is TRBV10-3, the J call TRBJ1-1, with TRBD1 identical over 8 bases. This CDR3 has 14 residues. Germline V gene sequence: CDR1 ENHRY, CDR2 SYGVKD. The V gene end was trimmed by 6 bases and the J gene end by 1 base; junction bases not matched to a gene: 4. The CDR3 spells CAISADRGNTEAFF. CDR3 sequence (DNA): TGTGCCATCAGCGCTGACAGGGGGAACACTGAAGCTTTCTTT.

This clone was recorded only once. The V and J genes are TRBV27 and TRBJ2-7; D not certain. The germline CDR1 and CDR2 sequences are MNHEY and SMNVEV (reference sequence). CDR3 length equals 14 residues. V was clipped by 5 bases and J by 7 bases, with 18 bases between them. The CDR3 loop is CASSDKPVMSEQYF. CDR3 bases: TGTGCCAGCAGTGACAAACCAGTAATGAGTGAGCAGTACTTC.

The rearrangement joins TRBV27 to TRBJ1-2; 7 nucleotides match TRBD1. The trim removed 9 bases at V and 4 bases at J, leaving 14 bases unmatched. This CDR3 is built from 15 residues. The germline V gene encodes CDR1 MNHEY and CDR2 SMNVEV (reference sequence). The CDR3 nucleotides read TGTGCCAGGCGGCCCCCGGGACAGAGGTGCTATGGCTACACCTTC. Residues: CARRPPGQRCYGYTF.

About this clone: A read error may produce the germline difference seen at one junction end. V is TRBV2 and J is TRBJ2-7; D is undetermined. CDR1 SNHLY and CDR2 FYNNEI come from the germline V gene. The CDR3 has 13 residues. In DNA form, the CDR3 reads TGTGCCAGCAGGCCCAGGTACCCCCTCCCTATATTCTTC. Encoded protein: CASRPRYPLPIFF.

The V gene is TRBV5-4, the J gene TRBJ1-4, with TRBD1 identical over 8 bases. CDR1 and CDR2 (germline): SGHNT, YYREEE (reference sequence). V dropped 4 bases and J dropped 8; count of bases not matched to a gene: 10. The CDR3 spans 15 residues. As DNA, the CDR3 is TGTGCCAGCAGCCTCCGGACAGGGAATGGGGAAAAACTGTTTTTT. It is translated as CASSLRTGNGEKLFF.

This chain connects TRBV7-9 to TRBJ2-7; tentatively, D is TRBD1 (6 bases). There are 15 residues in the CDR3. Between the trimmed V and J ends, which lost 7 bases and 2 bases, there was a span of 18 bases. CDR1 is SEHNR and CDR2 is FQNEAQ in the germline V gene (reference sequence). The CDR3 region is CASTQQGPVAYEQYF. CDR3 nucleotide sequence: TGTGCCAGCACCCAACAGGGTCCAGTAGCCTACGAGCAGTACTTC.

On this clone: Other DNA sequences in this specimen translate into the identical CDR3. The CDR3 nucleotides are TGCAGCGTTGGTGCGGGCAACGGAGAGACCCAGTACTTC. Its translation: CSVGAGNGETQYF. The V gene is TRBV29-1, the J gene TRBJ2-5; D possibly corresponds to TRBD2 (5 bases). Germline CDR1 SQVTM, CDR2 ANQGSEA. The CDR3 is 13 amino acids. Trimming shortened V by 4 bases and J by 4 bases, and 13 bases separated the two germline ends.